This T cell receptor beta chain was sequenced during a study of CD8 T cells in Susac syndrome. The study sequenced TCR beta in blood CD8+ and CD4+ T cells. Both CD4+ and CD8+ T cells were negatively isolated, and TEMRA cells underwent FACS enrichment. RNA totalling about 0.5 to 1 ug underwent reverse transcription with random hexamers. One entry per CDR3 protein, called by TCRdb with MiXCR from the immunoSEQ multiplex PCR reads. The sample lists 200,000 or so distinct CDR3 sequences, nearly 95% seen once, with roughly 0.088% in the top ten. V was cut by 2 bases and J by 5 bases, with 12 bases left in between. Germline V gene data show CDR1 as GTSNPN and CDR2 as SVGIG (reference sequence). The CDR3 contains 13 residues.

Sequencing was performed on CD4+ T cells from PBMCs. The chain employs TRBV30 and TRBJ1-1; D is unclear. The sequence came from a human donor with multiple sclerosis. The DNA of the CDR3 is TGTGCCTGGAGTACGGACTTAGAAACTGAAGCTTTCTTT. This encodes CAWSTDLETEAFF.